This TCR beta chain was profiled in a study of blood T cells in healthy people across ages. Background on the study: About one barcoded beta molecule was captured per two T cells (by template switching). Whole-study results and caveats: For the donors, CMV status was unknown and possibly confounded expanded clonotype changes.

Trimming took off 6 bases at V and 0 bases at J, with 8 bases between the two ends. This CDR3 spans 13 amino acids. The germline gives CDR1 MNHEY, CDR2 SVGAGI. In this sample, this clonotype turned up many times. The antigen remains undetermined. Alongside a J-beta primer mix, a sample-barcoded 5' primer served in a second PCR lasting about 7 to 11 cycles. One entry per CDR3 protein results from TCRdb running MiXCR on the 5' RACE reads. The sample yields about 1,800,000 distinct CDR3 sequences, 28% seen once. Input material: blood. This chain connects TRBV6-5 to TRBJ1-1; the D gene is possibly TRBD1 (5 bases). This receptor was obtained from a woman in her twenties or thirties in good health. CDR3 in DNA: TGTGCCAGCAGGGGACTGATGAACACTGAAGCTTTCTTT. Amino acids: CASRGLMNTEAFF.